The 14 T cell receptor beta chains below were found in one sample sequenced in a study of CD8 T cells in ankylosing spondylitis. Antigens of these TCRs are unknown. Study-wide results and limits: Several highly homologous variants made up a TCR beta motif, and this motif appeared characteristic of ankylosing spondylitis blood.

TCRdb reanalysed the 5' RACE reads using MiXCR and keeps one entry per CDR3 protein. Here the sample spans a few hundred thousand distinct CDR3 sequences, around 7.6% being singletons. Specimen: blood, either unsorted or a sorted T cell fraction (not recorded which). These receptors were taken from a male donor with ankylosing spondylitis.

This clonotype showed up just a few times. For the CDR3, the DNA is TGTGCCAGCAGCCGCGGGGGGTCTCTGAGCAATCAGCCCCAGCATTTT. It is translated as CASSRGGSLSNQPQHF. The genes are TRBV6-1 and TRBJ1-5; maybe TRBD1 (5 bases). V was cut by 6 bases and J by 1 base, with 16 bases left in between. The germline V gene has CDR1 MNHNS and CDR2 SASEGT. The CDR3 totals 16 residues.

The chain's CDR3 is CASSWARNSPLHF. In DNA, the CDR3 is TGTGCCAGCAGCTGGGCCCGAAATTCACCCCTCCACTTT. This chain connects TRBV7-2 to TRBJ1-6, with no clear D. The V gene's germline CDR1 is SGHTA and CDR2 FQGNSA. Deletions cut 4 bases from V and 7 bases from J, with 8 bases between. There are 13 residues in the CDR3.

V is TRBV7-9 and J is TRBJ1-1; D might be TRBD1 (6 bases). The CDR3 sequence is 17 residues long. V gave up 3 bases and J gave up 5 bases, with 22 bases separating them. Germline V CDR1 and CDR2: SEHNR, FQNEAQ (reference sequence). CDR3 sequence (DNA): TGTGCCAGCAGCTTCGTGGCAGGGGTGGTTATGTCGACTGAAGCTTTCTTT. This codes for CASSFVAGVVMSTEAFF.

The chain employs TRBV7-9 and TRBJ2-2; no reliable D call. Germline assignment: CDR1 SEHNR and CDR2 FQNEAQ (reference sequence). This CDR3 has 14 residues. Trimming took 3 bases from V and 1 from J, leaving 6 bases between them. CDR3 DNA sequence: TGTGCCAGCAGCTTTGACCGGAACACCGGGGAGCTGTTTTTT. Translated, it gives CASSFDRNTGELFF.

The chain joins TRBV7-9 to TRBJ1-1, with 7 bases matching TRBD1. The germline V gene encodes CDR1 SEHNR and CDR2 FQNEAQ (reference sequence). The junction had 3 bases not matched to a gene; V was cut back by 4 bases and J by 7 bases. This CDR3 has 12 amino acids. In DNA form, the CDR3 reads TGTGCCAGCAGCTACGGGACAGATGAAGCTTTCTTT. Protein sequence: CASSYGTDEAFF.

The chain recombines TRBV15 with TRBJ2-4; D possibly uses TRBD1 or TRBD2 (5 bases each). Trimming cost V 0 bases and J 1 base, with 13 bases left between them. Looked up from germline, CDR1 is LNHNV and CDR2 is YYDKDF (reference sequence). This CDR3 has 17 residues. The CDR3 DNA is TGTGCCACCAGCAGAGACCTGGGGGATGTGGCCAAAAACATTCAGTACTTC. Amino acids: CATSRDLGDVAKNIQYF.

This chain uses TRBV7-2 with TRBJ1-5; D is perhaps TRBD1 (6 bases). V lost 5 bases, J lost 6 bases, and 17 bases lay in between. Germline V gives CDR1 SGHTA, CDR2 FQGNSA. This CDR3 comprises 15 residues. The CDR3 here is CASSIERLRGQPQHF. DNA for the CDR3: TGTGCCAGCAGCATCGAAAGGCTCAGGGGTCAGCCCCAGCATTTT.

The chain combines TRBV20-1 with TRBJ2-1, with 7 bases matching TRBD1. CDR1 is DFQATT, CDR2 SNEGSKA, per germline (reference sequence). The junction had 15 bases not matched to a gene; V was cut back by 6 bases and J by 4 bases. The CDR3 totals 16 residues. The CDR3 coding sequence is TGCAGTGCCTGGCCTTTCGGGACAGTGATATACAATGAGCAGTTCTTC. It encodes CSAWPFGTVIYNEQFF.

The sample holds a few counts of this clonotype. This rearrangement joins TRBV10-3 to TRBJ2-7, with D perhaps TRBD1 or TRBD2 (6 bases each). Germline V gene data show CDR1 as ENHRY and CDR2 as SYGVKD. Trimming removed 4 bases from V and 6 bases from J, with 19 bases in between. CDR3 size: 15 residues. This chain's CDR3 is CAISVLMGAGGEQYF. The CDR3 nucleotides read TGTGCCATCAGTGTCCTCATGGGGGCCGGGGGCGAGCAGTACTTC.

The chain is built from TRBV4-1 and TRBJ2-7; TRBD1 agrees at 7 bases. Germline values: CDR1 MGHRA, CDR2 YSYEKL. V shed 4 bases and J 0 bases; nucleotides not matched to a gene: 9. This CDR3 comprises 16 residues. The CDR3 sequence is CASSPHPGQSSYEQYF. CDR3 DNA: TGCGCCAGCAGCCCCCACCCGGGACAGAGCTCCTACGAGCAGTACTTC.

The J gene is TRBJ2-3, the V gene TRBV20-1; 8 nucleotides line up with TRBD1. V dropped 8 bases and J dropped 6; count of bases not matched to a gene: 13. Per the germline V gene, CDR1 is DFQATT and CDR2 is SNEGSKA (reference sequence). The CDR3 is made up of 14 amino acids. Here the CDR3 reads CSYTQGAVEDTQYF. The CDR3 nucleotides read TGCAGTTACACTCAGGGGGCTGTCGAGGATACGCAGTATTTT.

This clonotype was seen only a few times. The V and J genes are TRBV5-5 and TRBJ2-1, with TRBD1 matching 9 bases. Unmatched junction bases numbered 7, after V lost 4 bases and J lost 5 bases. The CDR3 contains 15 residues. The germline V gene has CDR1 SGHKS and CDR2 YYEKEE (reference sequence). This CDR3 reads CASSRTQGANNEQFF. Written as DNA, the CDR3 is TGTGCCAGCAGCCGAACACAGGGGGCTAACAATGAGCAGTTCTTC.

This clonotype was detected only a few times. The J gene is TRBJ1-2, the V gene TRBV4-1; 11 nucleotides match TRBD1. J was trimmed by 4 bases and V by 6 bases; bases with no gene match: 10. Germline values: CDR1 MGHRA, CDR2 YSYEKL. This CDR3 has 16 residues. This CDR3 reads CASRGTGGILGYGYTF. The CDR3, as DNA: TGCGCCAGCAGGGGGACAGGGGGTATATTAGGCTATGGCTACACCTTC.

Points on this clonotype: Possible read error: a much larger clone is one base away. The chain recombines TRBV5-1 with TRBJ2-3, with a tentative D call TRBD1 (6 bases). CDR3 length: 16 residues. Germline assignment: CDR1 SGHRS and CDR2 YFSETQ. V was pared by 0 bases and J by 2 bases, with 13 bases between. This CDR3 is CASSLAGTSHTDTQYF. The CDR3 DNA sequence: TGCGCCAGCAGCTTGGCCGGGACATCTCACACAGATACGCAGTATTTT.